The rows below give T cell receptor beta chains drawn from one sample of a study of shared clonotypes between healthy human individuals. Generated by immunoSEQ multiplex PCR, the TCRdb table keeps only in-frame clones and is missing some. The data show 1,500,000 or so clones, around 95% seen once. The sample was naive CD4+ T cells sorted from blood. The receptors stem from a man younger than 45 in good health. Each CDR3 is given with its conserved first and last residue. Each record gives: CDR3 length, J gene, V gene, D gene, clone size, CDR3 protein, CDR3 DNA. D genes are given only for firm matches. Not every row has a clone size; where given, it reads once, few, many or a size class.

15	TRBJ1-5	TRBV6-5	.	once	CASSYSFYSNQPQHF	TGTGCCAGCAGTTACTCCTTTTATAGCAATCAGCCCCAGCATTTT
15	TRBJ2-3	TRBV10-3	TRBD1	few	CAISEGTGHTDTQYF	TGTGCCATCAGTGAGGGGACAGGGCACACAGATACGCAGTATTTT
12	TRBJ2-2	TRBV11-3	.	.	CASSSGAGELFF	TGTGCCAGCAGCTCGGGTGCCGGGGAGCTGTTTTTT
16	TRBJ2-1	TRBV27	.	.	CASSPAQGFSYNEQFF	TGTGCCAGCAGCCCCGCGCAGGGTTTCTCCTACAATGAGCAGTTCTTC
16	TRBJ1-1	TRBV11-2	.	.	CASSLILGDMNTEAFF	TGTGCCAGCAGCTTGATTTTGGGGGATATGAACACTGAAGCTTTCTTT
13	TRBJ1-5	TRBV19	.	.	CASSEGLNQPQHF	TGTGCCAGTAGTGAGGGACTCAATCAGCCCCAGCATTTT
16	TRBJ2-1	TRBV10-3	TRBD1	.	CAISDRTGRSYNEQFF	TGTGCCATCAGTGACCGGACAGGGCGCTCCTACAATGAGCAGTTCTTC
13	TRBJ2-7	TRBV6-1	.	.	CASSENFFGRPYF	TGTGCCAGCAGTGAAAATTTCTTTGGGAGACCGTACTTC
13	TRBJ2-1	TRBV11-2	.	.	CASSSGPLSEQFF	TGTGCCAGCAGCTCCGGGCCCTTAAGTGAGCAGTTCTTC
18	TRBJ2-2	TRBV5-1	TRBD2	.	CASSSTTSGESNTGELFF	TGCGCCAGCAGCTCCACGACTAGCGGGGAATCGAACACCGGGGAGCTGTTTTTT
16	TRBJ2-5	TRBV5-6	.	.	CASSLGAGQGAETQYF	TGTGCCAGCAGCTTGGGGGCCGGGCAAGGAGCAGAGACCCAGTACTTC
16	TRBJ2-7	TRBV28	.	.	CASRRSGVIGIHEQYF	TGTGCCAGCAGAAGGTCAGGGGTAATAGGAATCCACGAGCAGTACTTC
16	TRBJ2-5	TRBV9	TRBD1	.	CASSVGTGKVSETQYF	TGTGCCAGCAGCGTGGGGACAGGGAAGGTTTCAGAGACCCAGTACTTC
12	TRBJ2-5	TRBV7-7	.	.	CSSGQTQETQYF	TGTTCCTCCGGACAGACCCAAGAGACCCAGTACTTC
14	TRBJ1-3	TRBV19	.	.	CASQNHLSGNTIYF	TGTGCCAGCCAAAACCACCTTTCTGGAAACACCATATATTTT
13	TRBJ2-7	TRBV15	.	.	CATSRDPNYEQYF	TGTGCCACCAGCAGAGATCCCAACTACGAGCAGTACTTC
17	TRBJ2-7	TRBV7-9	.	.	CASSLIKAGTVDYEQYF	TGTGCCAGCAGCTTAATAAAGGCCGGGACCGTAGACTACGAGCAGTACTTC
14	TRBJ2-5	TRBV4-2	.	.	CASSQDRVSETQYF	TGTGCCAGCAGCCAAGACAGGGTCTCAGAGACCCAGTACTTC
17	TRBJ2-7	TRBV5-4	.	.	CASSWGSSATTIREQYF	TGTGCCAGCAGCTGGGGCAGCAGCGCTACTACTATACGGGAGCAGTACTTC
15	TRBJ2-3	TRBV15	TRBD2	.	CATSRDRGSSDTQYF	TGTGCCACCAGCAGAGATCGCGGGAGCTCAGATACGCAGTATTTT
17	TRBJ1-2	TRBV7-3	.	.	CASSSGPLTGLPAGYTF	TGTGCCAGCAGCTCCGGGCCCTTAACAGGGCTTCCGGCTGGCTACACCTTC
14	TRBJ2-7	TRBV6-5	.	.	CASSPGPTPYEQYF	TGTGCCAGCAGTCCAGGACCGACGCCCTACGAGCAGTACTTC
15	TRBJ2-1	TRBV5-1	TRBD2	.	CASSRGLAAYNEQFF	TGCGCCAGCAGCAGGGGACTAGCGGCGTACAATGAGCAGTTCTTC
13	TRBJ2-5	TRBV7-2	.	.	CASSLVSQETQYF	TGTGCCAGCAGCTTAGTAAGCCAAGAGACCCAGTACTTC
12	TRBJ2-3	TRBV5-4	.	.	CASSPTFGTQYF	TGTGCCAGCAGCCCTACATTTGGTACGCAGTATTTT
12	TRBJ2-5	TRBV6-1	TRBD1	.	CASGDRAETQYF	TGTGCCAGCGGGGACAGGGCGGAGACCCAGTACTTC
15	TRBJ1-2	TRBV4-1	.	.	CASSQDKVTRGGYTF	TGCGCCAGCAGCCAAGACAAGGTCACTCGGGGTGGCTACACCTTC
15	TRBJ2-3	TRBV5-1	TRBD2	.	CASSLGLAGSDTQYF	TGCGCCAGCAGCTTAGGGCTAGCGGGTAGTGATACGCAGTATTTT
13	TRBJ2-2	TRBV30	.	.	CAWSPSGAGELFF	TGTGCCTGGAGCCCCTCAGGGGCCGGGGAGCTGTTTTTT
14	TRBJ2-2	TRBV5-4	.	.	CASSSGQNTGELFF	TGTGCCAGCAGCTCGGGACAGAACACCGGGGAGCTGTTTTTT
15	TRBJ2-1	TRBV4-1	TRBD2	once	CASGLLGLGYNEQFF	TGCGCCAGCGGACTTCTGGGACTAGGGTACAATGAGCAGTTCTTC
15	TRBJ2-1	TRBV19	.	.	CASSTTASSYNEQFF	TGTGCCAGTAGTACAACAGCAAGCTCCTACAATGAGCAGTTCTTC
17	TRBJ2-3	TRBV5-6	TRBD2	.	CASSLPGGGSGTDTQYF	TGTGCCAGCAGCCTTCCCGGGGGGGGCTCAGGCACAGATACGCAGTATTTT
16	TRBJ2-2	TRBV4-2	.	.	CASSQGPGEPPGELFF	TGTGCCAGCAGCCAAGGCCCGGGGGAACCCCCCGGGGAGCTGTTTTTT
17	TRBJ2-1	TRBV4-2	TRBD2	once	CASSDIGSGEGRNEQFF	TGTGCCAGCAGCGACATTGGATCCGGGGAGGGCCGCAATGAGCAGTTCTTC
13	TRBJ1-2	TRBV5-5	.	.	CASSLKGGGGYTF	TGTGCCAGCAGCCTAAAAGGCGGTGGTGGCTACACCTTC
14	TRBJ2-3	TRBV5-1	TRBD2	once	CASTEGRAKDTQYF	TGCGCCAGCACCGAGGGGAGGGCCAAGGATACGCAGTATTTT
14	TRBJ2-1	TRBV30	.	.	CAWTASFSYNEQFF	TGTGCCTGGACGGCTAGTTTCTCCTACAATGAGCAGTTCTTC
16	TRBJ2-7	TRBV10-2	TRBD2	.	CASSESGTSGSVEQYF	TGCGCCAGCAGTGAGTCTGGGACTAGCGGGAGCGTCGAGCAGTACTTC
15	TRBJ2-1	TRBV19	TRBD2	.	CASTTSGIVGNEQFF	TGTGCCAGTACGACTAGCGGGATAGTAGGCAATGAGCAGTTCTTC
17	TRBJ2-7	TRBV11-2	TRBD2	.	CASSKLAGVRGSYEQYF	TGTGCCAGCAGCAAACTAGCGGGAGTCAGGGGCTCCTACGAGCAGTACTTC
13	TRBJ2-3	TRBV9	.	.	CASRGPSSDTQYF	TGTGCCAGCCGGGGGCCATCGTCAGATACGCAGTATTTT
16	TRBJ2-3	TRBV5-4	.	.	CASSFKGGGSTDTQYF	TGTGCCAGCAGCTTTAAGGGAGGGGGTAGCACAGATACGCAGTATTTT
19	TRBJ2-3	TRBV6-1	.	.	CASSERPIFQGLSTDTQYF	TGTGCCAGCAGTGAACGACCCATATTCCAGGGGTTGAGCACAGATACGCAGTATTTT
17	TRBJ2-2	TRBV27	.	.	CASSPLRGRANTGELFF	TGTGCCAGCAGCCCACTGCGAGGTCGGGCGAACACCGGGGAGCTGTTTTTT
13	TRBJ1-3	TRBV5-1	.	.	CASSSPPGNTIYF	TGCGCCAGCAGCTCCCCCCCAGGAAACACCATATATTTT
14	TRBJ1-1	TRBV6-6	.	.	CASSSHIMNTEAFF	TGTGCCAGCAGTTCGCACATCATGAACACTGAAGCTTTCTTT
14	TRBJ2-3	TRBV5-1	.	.	CASAIRAVADTQYF	TGCGCCAGCGCAATTCGAGCGGTGGCAGATACGCAGTATTTT
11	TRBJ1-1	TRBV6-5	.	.	CASSNDREAFF	TGTGCCAGCAGTAATGACAGGGAAGCTTTCTTT
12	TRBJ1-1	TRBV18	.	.	CASSGGVTEAFF	TGTGCCAGCTCCGGGGGGGTCACTGAAGCTTTCTTT
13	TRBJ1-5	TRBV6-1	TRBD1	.	CASVTGDTQPQHF	TGTGCCAGCGTGACAGGGGACACTCAGCCCCAGCATTTT
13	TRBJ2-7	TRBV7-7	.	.	CASSSGPYFEQYF	TGTGCCAGCAGCTCGGGACCATATTTTGAGCAGTACTTC
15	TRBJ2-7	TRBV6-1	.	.	CASGEFGPWGYEQYF	TGTGCCAGCGGTGAGTTTGGCCCTTGGGGCTACGAGCAGTACTTC
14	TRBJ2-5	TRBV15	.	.	CATSILGAQETQYF	TGTGCCACCAGCATCCTGGGGGCCCAAGAGACCCAGTACTTC
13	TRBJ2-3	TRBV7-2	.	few	CASSRDNTDTQYF	TGTGCCAGCAGCCGGGACAACACAGATACGCAGTATTTT
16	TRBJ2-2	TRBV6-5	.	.	CASSYSTGSNTGELFF	TGTGCCAGCAGTTACTCGACTGGTTCGAACACCGGGGAGCTGTTTTTT
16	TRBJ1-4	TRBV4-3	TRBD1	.	CASSQDRVGANEKLFF	TGCGCCAGCAGCCAGGACAGGGTTGGAGCTAATGAAAAACTGTTTTTT
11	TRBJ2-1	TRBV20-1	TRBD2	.	CSAYPGTIQFF	TGCAGTGCTTACCCCGGGACTATACAGTTCTTC
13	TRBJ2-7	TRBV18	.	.	CATRLTPTYEQYF	TGTGCCACCCGTCTTACCCCTACCTACGAGCAGTACTTC
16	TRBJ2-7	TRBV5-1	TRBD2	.	CASSPSTLAGGYEQYF	TGCGCCAGCAGCCCAAGCACCCTAGCGGGAGGCTACGAGCAGTACTTC